There are a few counts of the clone carrying this TCR beta chain. What it recognizes is unknown. A read error may explain this, as a much larger clone is one base away. Germline V gene lookup returns CDR1 SEHNR and CDR2 FQNEAQ (reference sequence). This CDR3 has 14 residues. Amplification of TCR alpha and beta CDR3 regions from RNA used iRepertoire nested multiplex PCR. TCRdb independently ran MiXCR on the multiplex PCR reads; one entry per CDR3 protein. The sample carries around 90,000 distinct CDR3 sequences, about 40% recorded once. The data originate from a study of glioma-infiltrating T cells. Findings and caveats of the study: Non-neoplastic patients had below-expected tissue-blood divergence, while all gliomas exceeded expectation.

V is TRBV7-9 and J is TRBJ1-5; possibly TRBD1 for D (5 bases). The TCR originated in a human donor with low-grade glioma or glioblastoma, undergoing nonglioma brain surgery, or in good health (not recorded which). Material for sequencing was glioma tissue, nonneoplastic brain tissue, or PBMCs (not recorded which). CDR3 residues: CASSFDSSDQPRHF. The CDR3 DNA follows: TGTGCCAGCAGCTTTGACAGTTCGGATCAGCCCCGGCATTTT.